This T cell receptor (beta chain) was identified during a study of beta chain features in type 1 diabetes. Study observations and caveats: Lower insertion and higher deletion counts appeared at VDJ junctions in type 1 diabetes patients. TCRB CDR3 length was moderately but significantly reduced in all four CD4+ subsets of Type 1 diabetes patients.

This clone showed up just a few times. Its antigen remains unidentified. The CDR3 length is 15 residues. Germline CDR1 is SGHTA and CDR2 is FQGNSA. The V end lost 0 bases, the J end lost 0 bases, and 8 bases lay between the germline ends. As every portion of the isolated RNA was reverse transcribed, the sequencing read expressed TCRB transcripts. Profiling relied on immunoSEQ multiplex PCR, and the TCRdb table lists in-frame clones only, not all of them. There are approximately 730,000 clones in the sample; around 15% occur only once, and about 0.02% lies in the top ten. The receptor was derived from a man aged 18 to 30 with type 1 diabetes. The sequencing input was naive CD4+ T cells from blood. The genes are TRBV7-2 and TRBJ1-2; D unclear. Here the CDR3 reads CASSLAPVTNYGYTF. The CDR3 nucleotides read TGTGCCAGCAGCTTAGCGCCTGTAACTAACTATGGCTACACCTTC.